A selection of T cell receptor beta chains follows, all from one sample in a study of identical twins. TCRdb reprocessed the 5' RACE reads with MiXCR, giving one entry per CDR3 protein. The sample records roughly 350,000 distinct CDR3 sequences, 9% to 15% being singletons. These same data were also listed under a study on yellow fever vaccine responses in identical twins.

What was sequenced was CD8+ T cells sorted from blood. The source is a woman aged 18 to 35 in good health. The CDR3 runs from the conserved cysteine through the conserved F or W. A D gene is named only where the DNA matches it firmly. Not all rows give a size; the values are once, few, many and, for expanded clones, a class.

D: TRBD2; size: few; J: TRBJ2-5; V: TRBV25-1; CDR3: CASSESLAGAKETQYF; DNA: TGTGCCAGCAGTGAGTCCCTAGCGGGGGCGAAAGAGACCCAGTACTTC
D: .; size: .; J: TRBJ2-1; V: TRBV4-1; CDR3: CASSQEGYGNEQFF; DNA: TGCGCCAGCAGCCAAGAGGGATACGGGAACGAGCAGTTCTTC
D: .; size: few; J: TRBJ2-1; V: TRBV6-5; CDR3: CASSYVRGPLEGRYNEQFF; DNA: TGTGCCAGCAGTTACGTACGGGGACCGTTGGAAGGGAGGTACAATGAGCAGTTCTTC
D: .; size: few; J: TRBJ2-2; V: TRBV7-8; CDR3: CAIEGTNTGELFF; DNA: TGTGCCATCGAAGGGACGAACACCGGGGAGCTGTTTTTT
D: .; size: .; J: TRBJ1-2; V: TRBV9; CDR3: CASSGDNNYGYTF; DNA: TGTGCCAGCAGCGGGGACAATAACTATGGCTACACCTTC
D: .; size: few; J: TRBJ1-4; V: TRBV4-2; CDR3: CASSQEGFTTNEKLFF; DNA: TGTGCCAGCAGCCAAGAGGGGTTTACAACTAATGAAAAACTGTTTTTT
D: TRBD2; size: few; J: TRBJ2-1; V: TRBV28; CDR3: CATGLAGAYNEQFF; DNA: TGTGCCACTGGACTAGCGGGTGCCTACAATGAGCAGTTCTTC
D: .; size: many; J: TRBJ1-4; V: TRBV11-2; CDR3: CASSQNEKLFF; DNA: TGTGCCAGCAGCCAGAATGAAAAACTGTTTTTT
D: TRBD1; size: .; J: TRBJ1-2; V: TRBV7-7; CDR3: CAVRGALGYGYTF; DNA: TGTGCCGTCAGGGGGGCTCTCGGCTATGGCTACACCTTC
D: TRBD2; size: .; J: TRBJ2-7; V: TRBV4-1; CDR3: CARGPFRGAYEQYF; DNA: TGCGCCAGAGGCCCCTTCCGGGGGGCCTACGAGCAGTACTTC
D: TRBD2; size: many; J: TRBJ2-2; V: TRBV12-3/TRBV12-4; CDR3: CASSPLSGGNTGELFF; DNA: TGTGCCAGCAGTCCCCTTAGCGGGGGAAACACCGGGGAGCTGTTTTTT
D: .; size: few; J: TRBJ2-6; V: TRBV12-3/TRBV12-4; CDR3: CASSLEPAPGANVLTF; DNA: TGTGCCAGCAGTTTAGAACCCGCCCCTGGGGCCAACGTCCTGACTTTC
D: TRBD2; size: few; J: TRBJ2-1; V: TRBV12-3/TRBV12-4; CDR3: CASSLKRGEQFF; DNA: TGTGCCAGCAGTTTAAAGCGGGGCGAGCAGTTCTTC
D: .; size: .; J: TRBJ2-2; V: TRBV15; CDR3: CATTLDTGELFF; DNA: TGTGCCACCACCTTAGACACCGGGGAGCTGTTTTTT
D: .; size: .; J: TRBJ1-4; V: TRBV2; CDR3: CASSVMAFNEKLFF; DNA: TGTGCCAGCAGTGTTATGGCTTTCAATGAAAAACTGTTTTTT
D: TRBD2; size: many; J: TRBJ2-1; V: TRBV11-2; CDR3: CASSAGTSGRPSSYNEQFF; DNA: TGTGCCAGCAGCGCTGGGACTAGCGGGAGGCCGAGCTCCTACAATGAGCAGTTCTTC
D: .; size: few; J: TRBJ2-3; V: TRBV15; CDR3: CATSRVMAGDTQYF; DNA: TGTGCCACCAGCAGAGTAATGGCGGGAGATACGCAGTATTTT
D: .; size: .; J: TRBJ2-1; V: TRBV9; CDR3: CASSGPGLGNEQFF; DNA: TGTGCCAGCAGCGGACCGGGACTGGGCAATGAGCAGTTCTTC
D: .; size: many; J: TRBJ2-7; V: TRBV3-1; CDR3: CASSHRRGSSPYEQYF; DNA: TGTGCCAGCAGCCACCGAAGGGGGTCTAGCCCCTACGAGCAGTACTTC
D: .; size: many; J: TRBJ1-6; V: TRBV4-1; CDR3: CASSQDPDIGGSPLHF; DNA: TGCGCCAGCAGCCAAGATCCGGACATAGGTGGTTCACCCCTCCACTTT
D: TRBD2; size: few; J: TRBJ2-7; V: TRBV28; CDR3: CASSSGIRLADSLTYEQYF; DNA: TGTGCCAGCAGTTCTGGGATTCGACTAGCGGATTCCCTCACCTACGAGCAGTACTTC
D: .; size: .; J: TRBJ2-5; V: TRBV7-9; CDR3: CASSLGGVAQYF; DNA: TGTGCCAGCAGCTTGGGGGGAGTTGCCCAGTACTTC
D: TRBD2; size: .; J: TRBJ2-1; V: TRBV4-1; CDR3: CASSQSSKGLGFHEQFF; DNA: TGCGCCAGCAGCCAGTCCTCAAAGGGACTAGGGTTCCATGAGCAGTTCTTC
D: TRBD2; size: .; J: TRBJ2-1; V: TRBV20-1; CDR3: CSARDYSGTYNEQFF; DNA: TGCAGTGCTAGAGATTATAGCGGGACCTACAATGAGCAGTTCTTC
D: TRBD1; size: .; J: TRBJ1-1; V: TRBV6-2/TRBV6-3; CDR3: CAHPGGQAKAGAFF; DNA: TGTGCCCACCCAGGCGGACAGGCAAAAGCGGGAGCTTTCTTT
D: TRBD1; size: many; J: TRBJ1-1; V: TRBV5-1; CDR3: CASSYHRDRGRDTEAFF; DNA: TGCGCCAGCAGCTACCACCGGGACAGGGGTAGGGACACTGAAGCTTTCTTT
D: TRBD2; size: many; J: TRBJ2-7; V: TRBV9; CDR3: CASSISSGGTLEQYF; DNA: TGTGCCAGCAGCATCTCAAGCGGGGGGACCCTCGAGCAGTACTTC
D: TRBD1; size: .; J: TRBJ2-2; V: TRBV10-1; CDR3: CASSESGQYTGELFF; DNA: TGCGCCAGCAGTGAGTCGGGACAGTACACCGGGGAGCTGTTTTTT
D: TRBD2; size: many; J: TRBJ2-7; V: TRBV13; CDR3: CASSSTSGSFYEQYF; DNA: TGTGCCAGCAGCTCGACTAGCGGGAGTTTTTACGAGCAGTACTTC
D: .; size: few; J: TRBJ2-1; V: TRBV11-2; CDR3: CASNEGSYNEQFF; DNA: TGTGCCAGCAACGAGGGGTCCTACAATGAGCAGTTCTTC